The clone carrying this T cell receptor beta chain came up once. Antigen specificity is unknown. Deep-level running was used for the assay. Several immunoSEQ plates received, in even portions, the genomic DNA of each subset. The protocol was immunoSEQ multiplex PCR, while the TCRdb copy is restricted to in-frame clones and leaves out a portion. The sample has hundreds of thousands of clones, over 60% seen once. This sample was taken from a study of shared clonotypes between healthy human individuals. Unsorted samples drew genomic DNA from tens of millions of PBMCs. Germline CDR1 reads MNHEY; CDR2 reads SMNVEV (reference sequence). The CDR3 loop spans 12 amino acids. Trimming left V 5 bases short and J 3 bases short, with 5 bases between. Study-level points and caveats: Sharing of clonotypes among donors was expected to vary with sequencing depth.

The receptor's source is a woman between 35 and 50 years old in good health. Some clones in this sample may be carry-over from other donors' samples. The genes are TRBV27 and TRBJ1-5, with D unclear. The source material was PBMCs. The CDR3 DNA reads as TGTGCCAGCAGTCGGCTCAATCAGCCCCAGCATTTT. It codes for CASSRLNQPQHF.